A selection of T cell receptor beta chains follows, all from one sample in a study of human T cells and chemical hapten exposure. TCRdb redid the calling of the RACE reads with MiXCR, one entry per CDR3 protein. The profile shows about 64,000 distinct CDR3 sequences, roughly 11% of them singletons. The sample consisted of whole blood, taken in connection with sensitization to the hapten diphenylcyclopropenone (DPC). The source of these receptors is a woman aged 25 to 45 with alopecia areata. Some clones in this sample may be carry-over from other donors' samples. CDR3s include the opening cysteine and the closing phenylalanine or tryptophan. D genes are given only for firm matches. The listing skips clone size in some rows; elsewhere it reads once, few, many or a size class.

D gene	clone size	J gene	V gene	CDR3 DNA	CDR3 protein
TRBD1	many	TRBJ2-7	TRBV12-3/TRBV12-4	TGTGCCAGCAGTACGGGACAGGGGGCCCACGAGCAGTACTTC	CASSTGQGAHEQYF
NA	many	TRBJ1-1	TRBV28	TGTGCCAGCAGCCCTCAATTAGGAGGCAGGACTGAAGCTTTCTTT	CASSPQLGGRTEAFF
TRBD1	many	TRBJ1-1	TRBV6-5	TGTGCCAGCAGTGAACCGGGACAGGTTACTGAAGCTTTCTTT	CASSEPGQVTEAFF
TRBD1	few	TRBJ1-2	TRBV14	TGTGCCAGCAGCCAAGATTTTGGGACAGTCTATGGCTACACCTTC	CASSQDFGTVYGYTF
TRBD2	NA	TRBJ2-7	TRBV10-3	TGTGCCACCCAAACCGGGACTAGCTTTAAAGAGCAGTACTTC	CATQTGTSFKEQYF
TRBD2	few	TRBJ2-1	TRBV5-1	TGCGCCAGCAGCTTGCGGCGGGGGGGTTCCTACAATGAGCAGTTCTTC	CASSLRRGGSYNEQFF
NA	NA	TRBJ2-7	TRBV6-2/TRBV6-3	TGTGCCAGCACCATGGGGGTAGGTGGCTCCTACGAGCAGTACTTC	CASTMGVGGSYEQYF
TRBD1	NA	TRBJ2-7	TRBV4-1	TGCGCCAGCAGCCAAAGGACAGGGAACTACGAGCAGTACTTC	CASSQRTGNYEQYF
TRBD1	NA	TRBJ2-7	TRBV29-1	TGCAGCGTTCCAGGGGACAGATTTGGCGAGCAGTACTTC	CSVPGDRFGEQYF
NA	many	TRBJ1-5	TRBV4-3	TGCGCCAGCAGCCAAGAATGGCAGGGTTTTGCCCCATTTATGCCCCAGCATTTT	CASSQEWQGFAPFMPQHF
NA	many	TRBJ1-1	TRBV6-6	TGTGCCACCGGACCCCGTGGTGAAGCTTTCTTT	CATGPRGEAFF